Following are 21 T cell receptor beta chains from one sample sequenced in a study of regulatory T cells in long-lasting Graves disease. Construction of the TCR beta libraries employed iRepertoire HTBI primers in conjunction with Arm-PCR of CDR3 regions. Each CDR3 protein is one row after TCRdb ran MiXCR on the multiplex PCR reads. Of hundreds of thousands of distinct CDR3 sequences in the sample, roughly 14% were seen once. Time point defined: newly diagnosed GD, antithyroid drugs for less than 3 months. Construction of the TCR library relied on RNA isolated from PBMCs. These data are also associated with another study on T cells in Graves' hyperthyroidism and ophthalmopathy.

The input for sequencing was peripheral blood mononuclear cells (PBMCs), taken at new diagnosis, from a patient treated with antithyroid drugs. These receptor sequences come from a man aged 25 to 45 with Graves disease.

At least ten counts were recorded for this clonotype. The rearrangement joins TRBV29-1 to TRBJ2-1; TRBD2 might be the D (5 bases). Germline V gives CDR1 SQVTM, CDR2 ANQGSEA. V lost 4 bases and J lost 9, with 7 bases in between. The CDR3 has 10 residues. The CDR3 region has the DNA TGCAGCGTTGGGGAGCTTGAGCAGTTCTTC. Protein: CSVGELEQFF.

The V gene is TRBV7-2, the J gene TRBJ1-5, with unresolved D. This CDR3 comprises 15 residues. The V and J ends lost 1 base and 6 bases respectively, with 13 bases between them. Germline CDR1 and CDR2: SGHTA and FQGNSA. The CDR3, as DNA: TGTGCCAGCAGCTTAGAGAGTCTCAGAGGTCAGCCCCAGCATTTT. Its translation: CASSLESLRGQPQHF.

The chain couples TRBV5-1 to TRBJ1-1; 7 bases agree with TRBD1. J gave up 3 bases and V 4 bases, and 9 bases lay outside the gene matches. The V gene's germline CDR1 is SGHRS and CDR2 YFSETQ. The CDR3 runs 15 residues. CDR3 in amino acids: CASSEFRGRDTEAFF. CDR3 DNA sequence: TGCGCCAGCAGCGAATTCAGGGGGAGGGACACTGAAGCTTTCTTT. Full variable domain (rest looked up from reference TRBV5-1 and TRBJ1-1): KAGVTQTPRYLIKTRGQQVTLSCSPISGHRSVSWYQQTPGQGLQFLFEYFSETQRNKGNFPGRFSGRQFSNSRSEMNVSTLELGDSALYLCASSEFRGRDTEAFFGQGTRLTVV.

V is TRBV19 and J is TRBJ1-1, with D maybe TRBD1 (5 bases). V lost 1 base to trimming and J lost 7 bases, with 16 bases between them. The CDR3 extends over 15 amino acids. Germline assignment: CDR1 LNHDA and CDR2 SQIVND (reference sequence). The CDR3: CASSIGGGLLIEAFF. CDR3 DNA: TGTGCCAGTAGTATAGGTGGGGGACTGTTAATTGAAGCTTTCTTT.

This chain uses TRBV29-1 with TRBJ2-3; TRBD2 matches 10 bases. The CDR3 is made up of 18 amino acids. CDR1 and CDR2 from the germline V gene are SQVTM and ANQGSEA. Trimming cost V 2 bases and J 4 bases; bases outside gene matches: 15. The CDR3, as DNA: TGCAGCGTTGAATTCCTCATTTGGCTAGCGGGAGCTGCAGATACGCAGTATTTT. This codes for CSVEFLIWLAGAADTQYF.

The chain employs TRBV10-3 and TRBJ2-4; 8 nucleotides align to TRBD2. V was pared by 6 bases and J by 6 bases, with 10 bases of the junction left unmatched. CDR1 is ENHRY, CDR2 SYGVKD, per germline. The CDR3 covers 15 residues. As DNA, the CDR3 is TGTGCCATCAGCATCGGACTAGCCGGGGCAAACATTCAGTACTTC. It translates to CAISIGLAGANIQYF.

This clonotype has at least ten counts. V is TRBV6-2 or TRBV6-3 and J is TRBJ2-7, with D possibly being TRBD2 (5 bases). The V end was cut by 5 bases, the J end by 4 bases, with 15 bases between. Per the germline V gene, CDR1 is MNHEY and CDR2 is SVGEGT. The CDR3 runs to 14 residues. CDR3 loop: CASSDRDTPYEQYF. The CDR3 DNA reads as TGTGCCAGCAGTGACCGGGATACTCCATACGAGCAGTACTTC.

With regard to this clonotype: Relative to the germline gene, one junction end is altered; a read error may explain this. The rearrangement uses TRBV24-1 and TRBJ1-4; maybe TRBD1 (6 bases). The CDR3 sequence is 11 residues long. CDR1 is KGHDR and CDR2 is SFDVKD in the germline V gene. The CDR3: CATSRGPGLTF. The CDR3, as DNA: TGTGCCACCAGTCGGGGGCCGGGACTTACCTTT.

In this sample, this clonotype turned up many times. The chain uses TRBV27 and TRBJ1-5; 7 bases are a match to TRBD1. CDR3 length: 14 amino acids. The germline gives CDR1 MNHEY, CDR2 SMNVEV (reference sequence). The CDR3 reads CATRRGHGNQPQHF. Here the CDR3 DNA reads TGTGCTACCCGGAGGGGGCATGGCAATCAGCCCCAGCATTTT.

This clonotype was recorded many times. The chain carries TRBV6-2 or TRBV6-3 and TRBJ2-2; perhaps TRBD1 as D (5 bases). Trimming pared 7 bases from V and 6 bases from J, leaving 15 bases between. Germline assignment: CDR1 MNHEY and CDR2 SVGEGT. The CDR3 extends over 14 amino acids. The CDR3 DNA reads TGTGCCAGCAAGTCACCTCAGGGTTCCGGGGAGCTGTTTTTT. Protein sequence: CASKSPQGSGELFF.

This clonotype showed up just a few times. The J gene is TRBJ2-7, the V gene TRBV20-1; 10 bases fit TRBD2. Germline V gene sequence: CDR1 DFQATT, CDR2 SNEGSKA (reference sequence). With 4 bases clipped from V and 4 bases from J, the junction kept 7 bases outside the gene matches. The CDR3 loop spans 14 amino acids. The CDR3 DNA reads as TGCAGTGCTACCGAGCGGGAGGGCCGTTACGAGCAGTACTTC. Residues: CSATEREGRYEQYF.

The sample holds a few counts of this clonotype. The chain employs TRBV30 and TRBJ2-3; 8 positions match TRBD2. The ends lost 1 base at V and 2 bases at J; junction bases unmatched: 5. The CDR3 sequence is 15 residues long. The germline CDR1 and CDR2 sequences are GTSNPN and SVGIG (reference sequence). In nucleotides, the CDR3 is TGTGCCTGGAGTGCTAGCGGGTTCCACACAGATACGCAGTATTTT. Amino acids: CAWSASGFHTDTQYF.

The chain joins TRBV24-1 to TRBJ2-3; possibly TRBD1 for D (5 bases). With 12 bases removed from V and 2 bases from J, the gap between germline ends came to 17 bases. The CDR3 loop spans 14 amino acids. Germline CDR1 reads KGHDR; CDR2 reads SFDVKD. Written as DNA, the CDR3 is TGTGCCTCAGGTAGGGGCGGAGCCACAGATACGCAGTATTTT. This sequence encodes CASGRGGATDTQYF.

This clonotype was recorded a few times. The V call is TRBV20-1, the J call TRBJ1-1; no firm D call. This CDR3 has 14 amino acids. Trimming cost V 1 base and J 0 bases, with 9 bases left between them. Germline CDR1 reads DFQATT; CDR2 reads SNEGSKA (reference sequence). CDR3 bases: TGCAGTGCTAGAGGACGGGCCATGAACACTGAAGCTTTCTTT. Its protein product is CSARGRAMNTEAFF.

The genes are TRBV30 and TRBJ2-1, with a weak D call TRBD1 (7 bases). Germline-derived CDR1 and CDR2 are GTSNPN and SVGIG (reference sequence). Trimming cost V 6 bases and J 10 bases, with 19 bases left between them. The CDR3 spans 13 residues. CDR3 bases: TGTGCCTGCGCCGCGGGACAGACCTACGAGCAGTTCTTC. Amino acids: CACAAGQTYEQFF.

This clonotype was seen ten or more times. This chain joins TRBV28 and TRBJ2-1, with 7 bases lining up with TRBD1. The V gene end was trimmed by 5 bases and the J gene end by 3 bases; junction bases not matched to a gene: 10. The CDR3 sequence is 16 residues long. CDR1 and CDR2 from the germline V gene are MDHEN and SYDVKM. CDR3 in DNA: TGTGCCAGCAGTCCGATAAACAGGGGTTACTACAATGAGCAGTTCTTC. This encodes CASSPINRGYYNEQFF.

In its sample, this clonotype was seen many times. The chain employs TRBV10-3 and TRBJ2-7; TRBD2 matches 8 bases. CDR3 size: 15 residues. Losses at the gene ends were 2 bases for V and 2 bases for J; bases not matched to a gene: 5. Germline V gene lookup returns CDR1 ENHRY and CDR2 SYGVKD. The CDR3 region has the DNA TGTGCCATCAGTGAGGGAACTAGCGGTACCTACGAGCAGTACTTC. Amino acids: CAISEGTSGTYEQYF.

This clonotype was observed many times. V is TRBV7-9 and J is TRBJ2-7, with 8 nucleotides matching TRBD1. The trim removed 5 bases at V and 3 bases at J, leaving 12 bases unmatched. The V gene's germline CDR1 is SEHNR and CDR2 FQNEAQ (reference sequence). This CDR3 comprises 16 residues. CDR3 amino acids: CASSTSGGYLRYEQYF. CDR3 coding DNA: TGTGCCAGCAGCACCTCAGGGGGCTACCTGCGCTACGAGCAGTACTTC. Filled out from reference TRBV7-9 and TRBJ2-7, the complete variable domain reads DTGVSQNPRHKITKRGQNVTFRCDPISEHNRLYWYRQTLGQGPEFLTYFQNEAQLEKSRLLSDRFSAERPKGSFSTLEIQRTEQGDSAMYLCASSTSGGYLRYEQYFGPGTRLTVT.

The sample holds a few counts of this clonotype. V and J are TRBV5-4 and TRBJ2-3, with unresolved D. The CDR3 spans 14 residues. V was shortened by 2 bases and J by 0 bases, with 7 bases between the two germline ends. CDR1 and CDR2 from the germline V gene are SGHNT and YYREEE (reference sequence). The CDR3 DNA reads TGTGCCAGCAGCTTCAGGCCGAGCACAGATACGCAGTATTTT. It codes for CASSFRPSTDTQYF.

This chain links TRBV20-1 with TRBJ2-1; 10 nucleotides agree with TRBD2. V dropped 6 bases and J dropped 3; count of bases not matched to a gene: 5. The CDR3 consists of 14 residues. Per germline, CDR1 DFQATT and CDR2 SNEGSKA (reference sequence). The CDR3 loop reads CSATSGAVYNEQFF. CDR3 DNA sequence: TGCAGTGCAACTAGCGGGGCCGTCTACAATGAGCAGTTCTTC.

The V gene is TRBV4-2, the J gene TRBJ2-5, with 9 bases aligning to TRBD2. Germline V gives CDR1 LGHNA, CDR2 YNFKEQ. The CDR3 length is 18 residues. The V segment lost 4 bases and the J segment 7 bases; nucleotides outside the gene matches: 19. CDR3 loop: CASSPATGTSSGIATQYF. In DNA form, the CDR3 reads TGTGCCAGCAGCCCGGCTACCGGAACATCTAGCGGGATTGCGACCCAGTACTTC.